This passage covers 21 T cell receptor beta chains from one sample sequenced in a study of PD-1 blockade in classical Hodgkin lymphoma. As to time point: newly diagnosed, previously untreated cHL patient sample. With magnetic negative selection, CD4+ T cells were purified from PBMCs that had been thawed. Sequencing used immunoSEQ multiplex PCR; TCRdb keeps in-frame clones, though not all of them. The sample comprises roughly 23,000 clones, roughly 89% of which are singletons, and about 0.24% rests with the top ten. Material for sequencing was CD4+ T cells from blood. The source is a human donor with classical Hodgkin lymphoma.

The V gene is TRBV18, the J gene TRBJ2-3, with 10 bases that match TRBD1. Germline loops: CDR1 KGHSH, CDR2 LQKENI. V lost 4 bases and J lost 7; bases outside the gene matches: 5. The CDR3 length is 14 residues. The CDR3 DNA reads TGTGCCAGCTCACTCCAGGGACAGGGGTATACGCAGTATTTT. Protein sequence: CASSLQGQGYTQYF.

The chain recombines TRBV7-2 with TRBJ2-2; D is ambiguous. The CDR3 spans 12 residues. Per the germline V gene, CDR1 is SGHTA and CDR2 is FQGNSA. Deletions cut 3 bases from V and 6 bases from J, with 5 bases between. The CDR3, as DNA: TGTGCCAGCAGCTTGTTGGCCGGGGAGCTGTTTTTT. This gives the protein CASSLLAGELFF. The full variable domain, rest sourced from reference TRBV7-2 and TRBJ2-2, is GAGVSQSPSNKVTEKGKDVELRCDPISGHTALYWYRQSLGQGLEFLIYFQGNSAPDKSGLPSDRFSAERTGGSVSTLTIQRTQQEDSAVYLCASSLLAGELFFGEGSRLTVL.

The chain recombines TRBV5-1 with TRBJ2-4; D might be TRBD2 (5 bases). Between the trimmed V and J ends, which lost 0 bases and 0 bases, there was a span of 7 bases. CDR1 SGHRS and CDR2 YFSETQ come from the germline V gene. CDR3 length: 15 residues. CDR3 bases: TGCGCCAGCAGCTTGGGAGGACTAGCCAAAAACATTCAGTACTTC. Protein: CASSLGGLAKNIQYF.

V usage is TRBV4-1 and J usage is TRBJ2-7; TRBD2 agrees at 10 bases. Per germline, CDR1 MGHRA and CDR2 YSYEKL. The V and J ends lost 3 bases and 2 bases, in that order; junction bases with no gene match: 4. The CDR3 covers 15 residues. CDR3 loop: CASSQGLASTYEQYF. CDR3 sequence (DNA): TGCGCCAGCAGCCAGGGACTAGCGTCCACCTACGAGCAGTACTTC.

The J gene is TRBJ1-2, the V gene TRBV30; the D is unclear. The CDR3 length is 10 residues. V lost 5 bases and J lost 8, with 9 bases in between. CDR1 GTSNPN and CDR2 SVGIG come from the germline V gene (reference sequence). CDR3: CAWVGPGYTF. The CDR3, as DNA: TGTGCCTGGGTCGGACCGGGCTACACCTTC.

In this sample, this clone turned up once. The J gene is TRBJ2-7, the V gene TRBV29-1; D unclear. Germline V gives CDR1 SQVTM, CDR2 ANQGSEA. V gave up 3 bases and J gave up 4 bases, with 7 bases separating them. The CDR3 sequence is 11 residues long. The CDR3 DNA follows: TGCAGCGTTGATCTCGGGTACGAGCAGTACTTC. Protein product: CSVDLGYEQYF.

V is TRBV5-4 and J is TRBJ2-7, with D hard to call. The germline V and J ends were trimmed by 4 bases and 5 bases, with 10 bases remaining between them. The CDR3 sequence is 12 residues long. CDR1 is SGHNT and CDR2 is YYREEE in the germline V gene (reference sequence). CDR3 in amino acids: CASSTVGDEQYF. The DNA for the CDR3 is TGTGCCAGCAGCACCGTGGGCGACGAGCAGTACTTC.

This clone was recorded once. The J gene is TRBJ2-3, the V gene TRBV5-4; D gene uncertain. Looked up from germline, CDR1 is SGHNT and CDR2 is YYREEE (reference sequence). V was trimmed by 0 bases and J by 0 bases, leaving 8 bases between them. This CDR3 has 15 amino acids. DNA of the CDR3: TGTGCCAGCAGCTTGGATCGCAGGAGCACAGATACGCAGTATTTT. It translates to CASSLDRRSTDTQYF.

The J gene is TRBJ2-2, the V gene TRBV30; possibly TRBD2 for D (6 bases). Trimming shortened V by 7 bases and J by 5 bases, and 23 bases separated the two germline ends. The CDR3 sequence is 16 residues long. Germline CDR1 is GTSNPN and CDR2 is SVGIG (reference sequence). The CDR3 here is CASQMHGGKATGELFF. The CDR3 region has the DNA TGTGCCTCCCAGATGCACGGGGGAAAGGCGACCGGGGAGCTGTTTTTT.

The sample holds a few counts of this clone. The gene calls are TRBV19 and TRBJ1-3, with 11 bases that match TRBD1. The CDR3 loop spans 16 amino acids. The V and J ends lost 5 bases and 2 bases, in that order; junction bases with no gene match: 5. Germline loops: CDR1 LNHDA, CDR2 SQIVND (reference sequence). The CDR3 sequence: CASSGQGASPGNTIYF. The CDR3 bases are TGTGCCAGTAGTGGACAGGGGGCCTCTCCTGGAAACACCATATATTTT.

This clone was detected once. The V call is TRBV27, the J call TRBJ2-1; D is perhaps TRBD1 (6 bases). CDR1 and CDR2 (germline): MNHEY, SMNVEV (reference sequence). The CDR3 has 14 amino acids. The V and J ends lost 4 bases and 6 bases respectively, with 13 bases between them. The CDR3 DNA follows: TGTGCCAGCAGTTCCTACCCAGGGGCCAATGAGCAGTTCTTC. Encoded protein: CASSSYPGANEQFF.

The chain carries TRBV7-8 and TRBJ1-2, with D tentatively TRBD1 (6 bases). This CDR3 has 15 residues. Germline V gene lookup returns CDR1 SGHVS and CDR2 FQNEAQ. Trimming shortened V by 6 bases and J by 0 bases, and 14 bases separated the two germline ends. The CDR3 region has the DNA TGTGCCAGCAGTCTGGGGGGGCCTGCTAACTATGGCTACACCTTC. This encodes CASSLGGPANYGYTF.

This rearrangement joins TRBV19 to TRBJ1-1; D is possibly TRBD1 (6 bases). Trimming took 5 bases from V and 1 from J, leaving 14 bases between them. This CDR3 has 15 amino acids. Germline assignment: CDR1 LNHDA and CDR2 SQIVND (reference sequence). CDR3 residues: CASSLSRGWNTEAFF. In DNA form, the CDR3 reads TGTGCCAGTAGTCTATCGAGGGGGTGGAACACTGAAGCTTTCTTT.

The J gene is TRBJ1-6, the V gene TRBV4-1; D uncertain. V was shortened by 2 bases and J by 7 bases, with 21 bases between the two germline ends. This CDR3 region has 18 residues. CDR1 and CDR2 (germline): MGHRA, YSYEKL. The DNA for the CDR3 is TGCGCCAGCAGCCAACGCGCGGCGGTTAGTCTGGAGAATTCACCCCTCCACTTT. Amino acid sequence: CASSQRAAVSLENSPLHF.

The rearrangement uses TRBV19 and TRBJ1-6, with 10 bases matching TRBD1. Trimming removed 5 bases from V and 0 bases from J; junction bases left unmatched: 16. The CDR3 contains 21 residues. The germline gives CDR1 LNHDA, CDR2 SQIVND (reference sequence). The CDR3, as DNA: TGTGCCAGTAGTTGGACAGGGTTGGGACAGGGGAGATCCTCCTATAATTCACCCCTCCACTTT. Its protein is CASSWTGLGQGRSSYNSPLHF.

This clone occurred once. This CDR3 is also generated by other DNA sequences in the sample. The rearrangement uses TRBV5-6 and TRBJ2-1; no definite D call. Trimming stripped 4 bases from V and 0 bases from J, with 11 bases between. The CDR3 runs 15 residues. Germline V CDR1 and CDR2: SGHDT, YYEEEE. The CDR3: CASSPGLSSYNEQFF. The CDR3 DNA follows: TGTGCCAGCAGCCCGGGCTTGAGCTCCTACAATGAGCAGTTCTTC. The whole variable domain, remainder taken from reference TRBV5-6 and TRBJ2-1, is DAGVTQSPTHLIKTRGQQVTLRCSPKSGHDTVSWYQQALGQGPQFIFQYYEEEERQRGNFPDRFSGHQFPNYSSELNVNALLLGDSALYLCASSPGLSSYNEQFFGPGTRLTVL.

This clone occurred once. The J gene is TRBJ2-1, the V gene TRBV9; a weak D match, TRBD1 (5 bases). Looked up from germline, CDR1 is SGDLS and CDR2 is YYNGEE. This CDR3 has 13 amino acids. The ends were cut back, 2 bases at V and 7 bases at J, with 10 bases in the middle. The CDR3 protein is CASSVLPGNEQFF. CDR3 nucleotide sequence: TGTGCCAGCAGCGTCCTCCCAGGGAATGAGCAGTTCTTC. Using reference TRBV9 and TRBJ2-1 for the parts outside the CDR3, the full variable domain is DSGVTQTPKHLITATGQRVTLRCSPRSGDLSVYWYQQSLDQGLQFLIQYYNGEERAKGNILERFSAQQFPDLHSELNLSSLELGDSALYFCASSVLPGNEQFFGPGTRLTVL.

This clone was counted a single time. The chain is built from TRBV5-1 and TRBJ2-5; TRBD2 agrees at 7 bases. Per the germline V gene, CDR1 is SGHRS and CDR2 is YFSETQ. The J segment lost 4 bases and the V segment lost 0 bases, leaving 9 bases of the junction unmatched. This CDR3 comprises 16 residues. The CDR3 sequence is CASSLVAGSGGETQYF. Written as DNA, the CDR3 is TGCGCCAGCAGCTTGGTCGCGGGCTCGGGGGGAGAGACCCAGTACTTC.

This rearrangement joins TRBV6-5 to TRBJ2-1; TRBD2 matches at 7 bases. CDR3 length: 15 amino acids. Trimming at V came to 4 bases and at J to 5 bases, leaving 8 bases not matched to a gene. Germline CDR1 and CDR2: MNHEY and SVGAGI. The CDR3 sequence is CASSSPGGSHNEQFF. The CDR3, as DNA: TGTGCCAGCAGTTCCCCCGGCGGGAGCCACAATGAGCAGTTCTTC.

This sequence joins TRBV9 and TRBJ1-4; no clear D. Germline V gives CDR1 SGDLS, CDR2 YYNGEE. Deletions cut 4 bases from V and 0 bases from J, with 7 bases between. This CDR3 comprises 14 residues. This CDR3 reads CASSISSTNEKLFF. The DNA for the CDR3 is TGTGCCAGCAGCATCAGCTCAACTAATGAAAAACTGTTTTTT.

This clone was seen a few times. The chain employs TRBV5-1 and TRBJ1-6; the D gene is possibly TRBD1 (5 bases). Trimming stripped 2 bases from V and 10 bases from J, with 19 bases between. From germline, CDR1 is SGHRS and CDR2 YFSETQ. The CDR3 spans 16 residues. The CDR3 nucleotides read TGCGCCAGCAGCTTCCTGAGTGCCCAGGGAGGATCACCCCTCCACTTT. It encodes CASSFLSAQGGSPLHF. The full variable domain, in which reference TRBV5-1 and TRBJ1-6 provide the parts outside the CDR3, is KAGVTQTPRYLIKTRGQQVTLSCSPISGHRSVSWYQQTPGQGLQFLFEYFSETQRNKGNFPGRFSGRQFSNSRSEMNVSTLELGDSALYLCASSFLSAQGGSPLHFGNGTRLTVT.